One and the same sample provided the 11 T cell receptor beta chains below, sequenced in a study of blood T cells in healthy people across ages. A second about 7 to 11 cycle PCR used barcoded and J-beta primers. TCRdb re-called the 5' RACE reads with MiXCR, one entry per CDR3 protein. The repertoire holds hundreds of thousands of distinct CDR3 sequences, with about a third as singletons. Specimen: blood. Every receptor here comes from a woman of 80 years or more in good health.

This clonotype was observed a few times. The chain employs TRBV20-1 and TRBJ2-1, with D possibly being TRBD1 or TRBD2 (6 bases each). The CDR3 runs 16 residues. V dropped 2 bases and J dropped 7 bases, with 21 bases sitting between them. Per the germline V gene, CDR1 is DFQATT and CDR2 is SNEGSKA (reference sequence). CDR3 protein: CSARPLGGGIRNEQFF. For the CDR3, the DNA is TGCAGTGCTAGACCCCTCGGGGGCGGGATAAGAAATGAGCAGTTCTTC.

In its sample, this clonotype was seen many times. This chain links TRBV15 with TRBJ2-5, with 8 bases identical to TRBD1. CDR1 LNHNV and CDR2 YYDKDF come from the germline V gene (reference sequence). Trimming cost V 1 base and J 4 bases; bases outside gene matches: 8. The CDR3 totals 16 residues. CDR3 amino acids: CATSRGTGRNGETQYF. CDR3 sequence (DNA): TGTGCCACCAGCAGAGGGACAGGGCGAAATGGAGAGACCCAGTACTTC.

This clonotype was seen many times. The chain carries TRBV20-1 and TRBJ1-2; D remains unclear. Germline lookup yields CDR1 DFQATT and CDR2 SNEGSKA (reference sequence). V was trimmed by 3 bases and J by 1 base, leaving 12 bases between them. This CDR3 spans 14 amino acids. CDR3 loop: CSASPSGINYGYTF. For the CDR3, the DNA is TGCAGTGCTAGTCCTAGCGGGATTAACTATGGCTACACCTTC.

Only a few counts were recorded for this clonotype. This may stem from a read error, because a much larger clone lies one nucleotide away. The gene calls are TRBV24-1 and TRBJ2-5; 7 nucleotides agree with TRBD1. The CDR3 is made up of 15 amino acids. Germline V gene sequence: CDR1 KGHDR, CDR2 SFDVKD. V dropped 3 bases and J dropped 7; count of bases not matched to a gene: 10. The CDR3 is CATSDHGTAGGTQYF. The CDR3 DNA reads TGTGCCACCAGTGATCACGGGACAGCTGGAGGGACCCAGTACTTC.

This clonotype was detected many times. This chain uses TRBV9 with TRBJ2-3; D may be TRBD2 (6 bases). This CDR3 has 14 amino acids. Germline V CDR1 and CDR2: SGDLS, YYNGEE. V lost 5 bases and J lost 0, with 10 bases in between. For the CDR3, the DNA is TGTGCCAGCAGGGCGGGGACTAGCACAGATACGCAGTATTTT. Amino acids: CASRAGTSTDTQYF.

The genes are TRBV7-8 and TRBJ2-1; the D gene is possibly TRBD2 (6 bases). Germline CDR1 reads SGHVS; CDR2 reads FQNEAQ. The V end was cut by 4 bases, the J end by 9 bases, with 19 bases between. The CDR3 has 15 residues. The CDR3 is CASSSMTGAGLEQFF. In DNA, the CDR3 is TGTGCCAGCAGCTCCATGACCGGAGCGGGTCTTGAGCAGTTCTTC.

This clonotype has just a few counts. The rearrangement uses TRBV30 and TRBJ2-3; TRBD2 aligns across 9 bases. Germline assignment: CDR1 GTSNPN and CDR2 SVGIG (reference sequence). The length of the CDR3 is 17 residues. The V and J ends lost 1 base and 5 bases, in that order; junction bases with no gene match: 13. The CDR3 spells CAWSGQGLAGRRDTQYF. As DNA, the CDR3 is TGTGCCTGGAGTGGGCAAGGGCTAGCGGGACGTCGAGATACGCAGTATTTT.

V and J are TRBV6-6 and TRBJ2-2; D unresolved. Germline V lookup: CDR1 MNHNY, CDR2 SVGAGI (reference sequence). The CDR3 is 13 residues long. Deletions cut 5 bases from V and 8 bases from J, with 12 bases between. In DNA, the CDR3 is TGTGCCAGCAGTACGTCTCACGGAGGGGAGCTGTTTTTT. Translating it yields CASSTSHGGELFF.

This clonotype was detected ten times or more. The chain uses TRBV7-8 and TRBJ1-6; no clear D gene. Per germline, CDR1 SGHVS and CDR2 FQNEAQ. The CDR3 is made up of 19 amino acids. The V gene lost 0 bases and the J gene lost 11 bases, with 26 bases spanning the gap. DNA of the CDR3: TGTGCCAGCAGCTTAGCGGCCCCGAGAAAGACGTACCCCATTCCACCCCTCCACTTT. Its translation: CASSLAAPRKTYPIPPLHF.

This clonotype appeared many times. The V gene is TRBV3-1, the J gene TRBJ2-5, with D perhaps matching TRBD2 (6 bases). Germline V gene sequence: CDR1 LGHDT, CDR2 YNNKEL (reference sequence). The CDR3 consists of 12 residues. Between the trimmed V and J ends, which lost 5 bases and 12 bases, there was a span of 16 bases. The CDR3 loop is CASSFRDSGEYF. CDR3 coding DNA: TGTGCCAGCAGCTTCCGGGACTCGGGGGAGTACTTC.

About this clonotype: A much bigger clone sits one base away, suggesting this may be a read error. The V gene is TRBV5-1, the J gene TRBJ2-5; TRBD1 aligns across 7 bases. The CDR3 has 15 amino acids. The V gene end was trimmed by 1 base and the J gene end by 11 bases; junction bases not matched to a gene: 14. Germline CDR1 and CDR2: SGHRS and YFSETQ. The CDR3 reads CASSLFVRQGDEQYF. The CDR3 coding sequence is TGCGCCAGCAGCTTGTTTGTTAGACAGGGCGATGAGCAGTACTTC.